What follows are 16 T cell receptor beta chains derived from one specimen sequenced in a study of T cells in women clearing cervical HPV infection. Here immunoSEQ multiplex PCR was the method, and the copy in TCRdb shows in-frame clones only, minus some. This sample contains nearly 35,000 clones. The sequenced material came from blood buffy coat. These TCRs come from a woman aged 18-70 years with a cervical HPV16 infection that either progressed to CIN3+ or cleared (not recorded which).

Note on this clone: The read halts 3 residues ahead of the CDR3 end, with the missing end drawn from the germline J gene. V usage is TRBV9 and J usage is TRBJ2-1; D is ambiguous. The CDR3 extends over 14 amino acids. The V gene lost 0 bases and the J gene lost 3 bases, with 7 bases spanning the gap. Looked up from germline, CDR1 is SGDLS and CDR2 is YYNGEE. CDR3 DNA (partial): TGTGCCAGCAGCGTAGGTACAGTCTACAATGAG. Its protein is CASSVGTVYNE. Given in full, the CDR3 is CASSVGTVYNEQFF.

Concerning this clone itself: The missing CDR3 end, 3 residues past where the read stops, is filled in from the germline J gene. The gene calls are TRBV20-1 and TRBJ2-5; 7 bases map to TRBD1. V lost 7 bases and J lost 3; bases outside the gene matches: 8. Germline V gene lookup returns CDR1 DFQATT and CDR2 SNEGSKA (reference sequence). The CDR3 runs to 13 residues. Partial CDR3 DNA: TGCAGTGTTCAGAGGGGGCCGGAAGAGACC. Protein product: CSVQRGPEET. The CDR3 in full is CSVQRGPEETQYF.

As to this clone: Read sequence stops 3 residues before the CDR3 end, and the germline J gene provides the missing end. The V and J genes are TRBV18 and TRBJ1-1; D possibly corresponds to TRBD1 (6 bases). CDR1 KGHSH and CDR2 LQKENI come from the germline V gene. This CDR3 contains 15 residues. Trimming shortened V by 0 bases and J by 3 bases, and 11 bases separated the two germline ends. The sequenced CDR3 bases are TGTGCCAGCTCACCACCAGGGGGGGCCTACACTGAA. Residues: CASSPPGGAYTE. The full CDR3 reads CASSPPGGAYTEAFF. The whole variable domain, remainder taken from reference TRBV18 and TRBJ1-1, is NAGVMQNPRHLVRRRGQEARLRCSPMKGHSHVYWYRQLPEEGLKFMVYLQKENIIDESGMPKERFSAEFPKEGPSILRIQQVVRGDSAAYFCASSPPGGAYTEAFFGQGTRLTVV.

Concerning this clone itself: The read comes to an end 3 residues before the CDR3 does, leaving the germline J gene to fill in the end. This chain uses TRBV18 with TRBJ1-1; a weak D match, TRBD1 (5 bases). This CDR3 is built from 15 residues. The germline V gene has CDR1 KGHSH and CDR2 LQKENI. V was shortened by 2 bases and J by 6 bases, with 16 bases between the two germline ends. CDR3 in amino acids: CASSPGVRENPEAFF. The sequenced part of the CDR3 DNA is TGTGCCAGCTCACCAGGGGTCAGGGAGAATCCTGAA.

Worth noting for this clone: The sequence runs out 3 residues before the end of the CDR3; the remainder is reconstructed from the germline J gene. The genes are TRBV20-1 and TRBJ1-1; 7 bases match TRBD1. Germline trimming cut 1 base from V and 2 bases from J; bases unmatched to any gene: 4. The germline CDR1 and CDR2 sequences are DFQATT and SNEGSKA (reference sequence). The length of the CDR3 is 14 residues. The CDR3 is CSARARTGNTEAFF. The DNA read from the CDR3 is TGCAGTGCTAGAGCTCGGACAGGAAACACTGAA.

Regarding this clone: The read halts 3 residues ahead of the CDR3 end, with the missing end drawn from the germline J gene. The chain recombines TRBV5-1 with TRBJ2-4, with a weak D call TRBD1 (6 bases). This CDR3 has 15 amino acids. Germline V gene data show CDR1 as SGHRS and CDR2 as YFSETQ. This chain's CDR3 is CASSLGGRGEETQYF. The sequenced part of the CDR3 DNA is TGCGCCAGCAGCTTGGGAGGCAGGGGAGAGGAGACT.

With respect to this clone: Coverage ceases 3 residues before the CDR3 finishes, and the germline J gene fills in the end. The chain combines TRBV5-1 with TRBJ2-2, with D possibly being TRBD2 (5 bases). The CDR3 sequence is 15 residues long. Trimming removed 3 bases from V and 5 bases from J, with 14 bases in between. Germline V gene sequence: CDR1 SGHRS, CDR2 YFSETQ. The CDR3 spells CASSWTPSGTGELFF. The sequenced part of the CDR3 DNA is TGCGCCAGCAGCTGGACTCCCTCCGGGACCGGGGAG.

Details on this clone: The read gets to within 3 residues of the CDR3 end, and the germline J gene fills in the rest. This chain joins TRBV18 and TRBJ2-3; 7 bases match TRBD1. The V gene's germline CDR1 is KGHSH and CDR2 LQKENI. J lost 5 bases, V lost 3 bases, and 5 bases had no gene match. This CDR3 region has 14 residues. The sequenced CDR3 bases are TGTGCCAGCTCACCTCCGGACAGGAGAGATACG. It encodes CASSPPDRRDT. From start to end, the CDR3 is CASSPPDRRDTQYF.

As regards this clone: The read ends 3 residues shy of where the CDR3 ends; the end is completed using the germline J gene. V usage is TRBV5-6 and J usage is TRBJ1-4; maybe TRBD1 (5 bases). V lost 1 base and J 8 bases, leaving 15 bases between the germline ends. The CDR3 spans 15 residues. CDR1 is SGHDT, CDR2 YYEEEE, per germline. CDR3 sequence reads: CASSLYDGGYEKLFF. The part of the CDR3 DNA that was read is TGTGCCAGCAGCTTGTATGACGGGGGATACGAAAAA.

The CDR3 reads CAGGVAPQETQYF. CDR3 DNA, as far as it was read: TGTGCCGGTGGTGTAGCCCCCCAAGAGACC. The rearrangement links TRBV2 to TRBJ2-5; D is ambiguous. The read halts 3 residues ahead of the CDR3 end, with the missing end drawn from the germline J gene. This CDR3 contains 13 residues. V shed 11 bases and J shed 1 base, with 14 bases lying between them. Germline lookup yields CDR1 SNHLY and CDR2 FYNNEI.

The sequenced part of the CDR3 DNA is TGTGCCAGCAGTCGTCAGGGTTCTAACTATGGC. Amino acid sequence: CASSRQGSNYG. The full CDR3 reads CASSRQGSNYGYTF. The chain recombines TRBV12-3 or TRBV12-4 with TRBJ1-2; maybe TRBD1 (5 bases). The CDR3 is cut off 3 residues early in the read; its end comes from the germline J gene. There are 14 residues in the CDR3. V was trimmed by 5 bases and J by 0 bases, leaving 10 bases between them.

A remark on this clone: The missing CDR3 end, 3 residues past where the read stops, is filled in from the germline J gene. The chain couples TRBV18 to TRBJ1-2; 7 nucleotides align to TRBD1. Germline CDR1 is KGHSH and CDR2 is LQKENI. The CDR3 is 13 residues long. CDR3: CASSRGQSYDYTF. The covered CDR3 bases are TGTGCCAGCTCACGGGGACAGAGCTACGAC.

The CDR3 sequence is CASSQSAGLLPDTQYF. CDR3 DNA, as far as it was read: TGCGCCAGCAGTCAATCAGCGGGGCTGCTTCCAGATACG. The V and J genes are TRBV5-1 and TRBJ2-3, with 7 positions matching TRBD2. Read sequence stops 3 residues before the CDR3 end, and the germline J gene provides the missing end. With 5 bases clipped from V and 4 bases from J, the junction kept 13 bases outside the gene matches. Germline CDR1 is SGHRS and CDR2 is YFSETQ. The CDR3 is 16 residues long.

On this clone: The read gets to within 3 residues of the CDR3 end, and the germline J gene fills in the rest. V usage is TRBV18 and J usage is TRBJ2-4; TRBD1 agrees at 8 bases. The CDR3 consists of 16 residues. CDR1 is KGHSH and CDR2 is LQKENI in the germline V gene. The CDR3 reads CASSPETGAQIYGQYF. Partial CDR3 DNA: TGTGCCAGCTCACCAGAGACAGGGGCGCAGATCTATGGT. The full variable domain, completed using reference TRBV18 and TRBJ2-4, is NAGVMQNPRHLVRRRGQEARLRCSPMKGHSHVYWYRQLPEEGLKFMVYLQKENIIDESGMPKERFSAEFPKEGPSILRIQQVVRGDSAAYFCASSPETGAQIYGQYFGAGTRLSVL.

Note on this clone: The CDR3 goes on 3 residues after the read ends, and that part is filled in from the germline J gene. V gene TRBV5-6 combines with J gene TRBJ2-1; possible D gene TRBD1, 6 bases. This CDR3 spans 15 amino acids. In germline, CDR1 is SGHDT, CDR2 YYEEEE. V was cut by 5 bases and J by 0 bases, with 12 bases left in between. The sequenced CDR3 bases are TGTGCCAGCAGGCTGGGGGCCCTCTCCTACAATGAG. This encodes CASRLGALSYNE. The entire CDR3 is CASRLGALSYNEQFF.

Concerning this clone itself: The DNA ends 3 residues before the CDR3 does, and the rest of the CDR3 is filled in from the germline J gene. This rearrangement joins TRBV14 to TRBJ2-2; D gene uncertain. Trimming took off 1 base at V and 7 bases at J, with 7 bases between the two ends. This CDR3 is 13 amino acids long. Germline CDR1 SGHDN, CDR2 FVKESK. This CDR3 reads CASSQAYRGELFF. CDR3 DNA, as far as it was read: TGTGCCAGCAGCCAAGCCTATCGCGGGGAG. The whole variable domain, filled in from reference TRBV14 and TRBJ2-2, reads EAGVTQFPSHSVIEKGQTVTLRCDPISGHDNLYWYRRVMGKEIKFLLHFVKESKQDESGMPNNRFLAERTGGTYSTLKVQPAELEDSGVYFCASSQAYRGELFFGEGSRLTVL.